This T cell receptor beta chain was profiled in a study of blood T cells in healthy people across ages. Alongside a J-beta primer mix, a sample-barcoded 5' primer served in a second PCR lasting about 7 to 12 cycles. Each cDNA molecule was tagged by a template-switch adaptor with 12 random nucleotides. TCRdb fed the 5' RACE reads into MiXCR, producing one record per CDR3 protein. The table has about 670,000 distinct CDR3 sequences, around 41% seen once. There were healthy Caucasian individuals from Russia, aged roughly 6 to 100, serving as donors. This CDR3 is 14 amino acids long. Germline loops: CDR1 DFQATT, CDR2 SNEGSKA (reference sequence). Trimming removed 3 bases from V and 3 bases from J; junction bases left unmatched: 3.

This chain uses TRBV20-1 with TRBJ2-5; 11 bases are a match to TRBD2. The specimen sequenced was blood. This receptor was identified in a man of 80 years or more in good health. The CDR3 DNA is TGCAGTGCTAGCCCGGGACTAGCGGAAGAGACCCAGTACTTC. Protein sequence: CSASPGLAEETQYF.